The clone carrying this T cell receptor (beta chain) showed up just a few times. The data originate from a study of T cells in Graves' hyperthyroidism and ophthalmopathy. TCR beta CDR3 region amplification was performed from RNA transcripts. HTBI primers were used for first-round RT-PCR of the TCR CDR3. Each CDR3 protein gets one entry after TCRdb re-called the multiplex PCR reads with MiXCR. The sample contains hundreds of thousands of distinct CDR3 sequences, about 45% of which appear only once. Germline assignment: CDR1 SGHTS and CDR2 YDEGEE. The V and J ends lost 5 bases and 6 bases, in that order; junction bases with no gene match: 16. CDR3 length equals 16 residues.

Sequencing used peripheral blood or thyroid tissue (not recorded which). The clonotype was recovered from an adult man with Graves' disease, either hyperthyroidism or ophthalmopathy (not recorded which). This sequence joins TRBV5-8 and TRBJ1-1; 7 nucleotides line up with TRBD1. CDR3 DNA sequence: TGTGCCAGCAGAACGCAGGGGGAATATGCTCATGCTGAAGCTTTCTTT. Translated, it gives CASRTQGEYAHAEAFF.